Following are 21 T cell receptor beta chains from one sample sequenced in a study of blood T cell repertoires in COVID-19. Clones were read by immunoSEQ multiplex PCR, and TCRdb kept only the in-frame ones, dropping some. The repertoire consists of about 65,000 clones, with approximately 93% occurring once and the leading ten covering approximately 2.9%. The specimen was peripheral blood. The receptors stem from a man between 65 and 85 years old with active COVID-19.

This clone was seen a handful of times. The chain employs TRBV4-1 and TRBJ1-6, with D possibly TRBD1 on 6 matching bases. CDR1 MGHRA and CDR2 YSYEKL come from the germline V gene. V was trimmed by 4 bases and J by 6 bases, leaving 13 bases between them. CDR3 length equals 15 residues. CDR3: CASSLTAGVNSPLHF. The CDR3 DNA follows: TGCGCCAGCAGCCTCACGGCAGGGGTTAATTCACCCCTCCACTTT.

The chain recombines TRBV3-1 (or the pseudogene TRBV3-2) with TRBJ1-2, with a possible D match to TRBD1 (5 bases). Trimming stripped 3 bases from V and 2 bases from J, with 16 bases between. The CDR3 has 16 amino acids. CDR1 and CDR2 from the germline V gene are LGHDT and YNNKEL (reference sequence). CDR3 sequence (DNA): TGTGCCAGCAGCCACCCCCAGGGCCCAAACAACTATGGCTACACCTTC. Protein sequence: CASSHPQGPNNYGYTF.

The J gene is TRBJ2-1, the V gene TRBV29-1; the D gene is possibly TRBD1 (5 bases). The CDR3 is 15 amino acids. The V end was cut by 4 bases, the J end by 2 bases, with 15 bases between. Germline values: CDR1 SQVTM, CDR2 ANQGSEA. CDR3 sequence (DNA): TGCAGCGTTGGCAAAAACAGGCAAACCTACAATGAGCAGTTCTTC. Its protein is CSVGKNRQTYNEQFF.

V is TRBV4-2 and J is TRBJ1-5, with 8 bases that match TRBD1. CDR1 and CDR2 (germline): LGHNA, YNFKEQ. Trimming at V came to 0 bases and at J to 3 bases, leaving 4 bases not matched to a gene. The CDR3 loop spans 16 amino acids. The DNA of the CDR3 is TGTGCCAGCAGCCAAGATCCAGGGGGCAACAATCAGCCCCAGCATTTT. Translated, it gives CASSQDPGGNNQPQHF.

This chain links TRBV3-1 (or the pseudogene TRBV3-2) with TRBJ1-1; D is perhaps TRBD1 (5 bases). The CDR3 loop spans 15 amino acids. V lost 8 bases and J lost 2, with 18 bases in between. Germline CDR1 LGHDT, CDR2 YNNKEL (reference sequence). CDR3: CASSRSRTPNTEAFF. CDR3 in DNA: TGTGCCAGCTCTCGTTCCAGGACACCTAACACTGAAGCTTTCTTT.

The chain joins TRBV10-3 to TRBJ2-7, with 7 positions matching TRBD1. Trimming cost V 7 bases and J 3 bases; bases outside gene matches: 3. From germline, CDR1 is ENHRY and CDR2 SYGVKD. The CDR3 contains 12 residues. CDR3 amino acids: CAIMGDSYEQYF. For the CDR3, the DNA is TGTGCCATCATGGGGGACAGCTACGAGCAGTACTTC.

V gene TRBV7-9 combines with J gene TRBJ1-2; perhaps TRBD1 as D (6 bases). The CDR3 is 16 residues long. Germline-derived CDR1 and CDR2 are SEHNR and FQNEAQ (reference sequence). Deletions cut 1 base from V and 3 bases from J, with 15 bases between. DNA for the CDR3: TGTGCCAGCAGCTTAGATCAACAGGGAGGGGACTATGGCTACACCTTC. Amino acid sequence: CASSLDQQGGDYGYTF. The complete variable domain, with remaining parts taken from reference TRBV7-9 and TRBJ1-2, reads DTGVSQNPRHKITKRGQNVTFRCDPISEHNRLYWYRQTLGQGPEFLTYFQNEAQLEKSRLLSDRFSAERPKGSFSTLEIQRTEQGDSAMYLCASSLDQQGGDYGYTFGSGTRLTVV.

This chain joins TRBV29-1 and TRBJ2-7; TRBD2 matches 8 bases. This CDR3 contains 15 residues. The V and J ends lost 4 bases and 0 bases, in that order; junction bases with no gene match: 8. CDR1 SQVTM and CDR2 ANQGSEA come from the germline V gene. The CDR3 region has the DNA TGCAGCGTTGCCCTAGCGGGCCCGCACTCCTACGAGCAGTACGTC. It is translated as CSVALAGPHSYEQYV.

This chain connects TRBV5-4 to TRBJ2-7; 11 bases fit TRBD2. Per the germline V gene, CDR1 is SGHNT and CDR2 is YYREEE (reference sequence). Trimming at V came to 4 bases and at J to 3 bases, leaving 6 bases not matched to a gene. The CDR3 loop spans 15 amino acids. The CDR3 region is CASSAGTSGFYEQYF. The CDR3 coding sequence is TGTGCCAGCAGCGCGGGGACTAGCGGATTCTACGAGCAGTACTTC.

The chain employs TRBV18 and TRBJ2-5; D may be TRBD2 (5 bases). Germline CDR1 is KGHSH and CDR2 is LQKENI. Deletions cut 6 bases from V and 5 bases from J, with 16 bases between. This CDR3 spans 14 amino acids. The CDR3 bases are TGTGCCAGCTCCCCCGGGCAGTCGGGGGAGACCCAGTACTTC. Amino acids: CASSPGQSGETQYF.

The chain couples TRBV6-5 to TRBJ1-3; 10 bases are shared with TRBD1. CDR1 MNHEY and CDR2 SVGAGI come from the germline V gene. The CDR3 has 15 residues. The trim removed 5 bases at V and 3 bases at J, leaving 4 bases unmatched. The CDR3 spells CASSRDRGNGNTIYF. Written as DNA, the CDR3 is TGTGCCAGCAGTCGGGACAGGGGAAATGGAAACACCATATATTTT.

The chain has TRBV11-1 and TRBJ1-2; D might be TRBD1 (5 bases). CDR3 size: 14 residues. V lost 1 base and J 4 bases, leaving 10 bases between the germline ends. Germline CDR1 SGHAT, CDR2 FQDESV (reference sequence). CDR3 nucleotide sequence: TGTGCCAGCAGCTTAGGGGGCAAAGGCTATGGCTACACCTTC. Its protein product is CASSLGGKGYGYTF. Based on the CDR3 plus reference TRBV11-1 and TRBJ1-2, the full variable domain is EAEVAQSPRYKITEKSQAVAFWCDPISGHATLYWYRQILGQGPELLVQFQDESVVDDSQLPKDRFSAERLKGVDSTLKIQPAELGDSAMYLCASSLGGKGYGYTFGSGTRLTVV.

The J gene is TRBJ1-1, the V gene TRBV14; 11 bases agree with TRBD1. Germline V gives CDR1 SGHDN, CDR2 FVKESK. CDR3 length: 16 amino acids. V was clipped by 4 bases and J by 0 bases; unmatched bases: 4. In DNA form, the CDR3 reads TGTGCCAGCAGCCTCCGGACAGGGGGCCTGAACACTGAAGCTTTCTTT. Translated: CASSLRTGGLNTEAFF.

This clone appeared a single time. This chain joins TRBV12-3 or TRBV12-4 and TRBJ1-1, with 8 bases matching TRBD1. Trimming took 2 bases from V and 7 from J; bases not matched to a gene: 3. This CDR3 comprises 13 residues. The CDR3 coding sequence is TGTGCCAGCAGTTTAAGCGGACAGGGTGAAGCTTTCTTT. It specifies CASSLSGQGEAFF.

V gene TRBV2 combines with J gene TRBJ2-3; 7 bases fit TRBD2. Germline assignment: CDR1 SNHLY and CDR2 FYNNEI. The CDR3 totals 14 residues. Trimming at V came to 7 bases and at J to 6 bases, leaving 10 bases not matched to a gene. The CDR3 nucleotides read TGTGCCAGCACTTGGGCGGGGGTTGCTGATACGCAGTATTTT. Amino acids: CASTWAGVADTQYF. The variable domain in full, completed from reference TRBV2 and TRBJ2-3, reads EPEVTQTPSHQVTQMGQEVILRCVPISNHLYFYWYRQILGQKVEFLVSFYNNEISEKSEIFDDQFSVERPDGSNFTLKIRSTKLEDSAMYFCASTWAGVADTQYFGPGTRLTVL.

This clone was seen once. CDR3 coding DNA: TGTGCCAGTAGTATTGGCAGGGCTTGGGGCTACACCTTC. As protein: CASSIGRAWGYTF. The chain uses TRBV19 and TRBJ1-2; possible D gene TRBD1, 5 bases. This CDR3 is built from 13 residues. The germline V gene has CDR1 LNHDA and CDR2 SQIVND (reference sequence). The ends were cut back, 3 bases at V and 8 bases at J, with 13 bases in the middle.

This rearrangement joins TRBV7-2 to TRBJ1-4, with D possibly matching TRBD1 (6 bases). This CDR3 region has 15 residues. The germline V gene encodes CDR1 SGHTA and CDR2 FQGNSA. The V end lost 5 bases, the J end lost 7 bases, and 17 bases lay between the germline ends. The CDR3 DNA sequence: TGTGCCAGCAGCCCCGCGTGGGGGCCCGGTGAAAAACTGTTTTTT. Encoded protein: CASSPAWGPGEKLFF.

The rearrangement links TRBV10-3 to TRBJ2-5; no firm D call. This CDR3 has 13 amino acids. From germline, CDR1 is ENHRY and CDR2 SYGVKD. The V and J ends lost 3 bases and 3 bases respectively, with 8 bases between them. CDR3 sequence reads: CAISEGEEETQYF. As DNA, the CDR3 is TGTGCCATCAGTGAAGGAGAGGAAGAGACCCAGTACTTC.

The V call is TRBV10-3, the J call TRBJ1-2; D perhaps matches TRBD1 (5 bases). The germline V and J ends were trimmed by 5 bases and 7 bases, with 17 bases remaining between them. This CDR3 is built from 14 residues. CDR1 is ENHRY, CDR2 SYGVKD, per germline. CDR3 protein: CAISTSQVLPGYTF. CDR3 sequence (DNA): TGTGCCATCAGTACCTCACAGGTGCTCCCTGGCTACACCTTC.

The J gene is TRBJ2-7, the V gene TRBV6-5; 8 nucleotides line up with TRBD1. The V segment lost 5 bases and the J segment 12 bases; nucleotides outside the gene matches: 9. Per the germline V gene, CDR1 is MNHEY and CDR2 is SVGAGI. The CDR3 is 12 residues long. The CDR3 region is CASSTTGGTWYF. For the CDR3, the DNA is TGTGCCAGCAGTACCACAGGGGGAACGTGGTACTTC.

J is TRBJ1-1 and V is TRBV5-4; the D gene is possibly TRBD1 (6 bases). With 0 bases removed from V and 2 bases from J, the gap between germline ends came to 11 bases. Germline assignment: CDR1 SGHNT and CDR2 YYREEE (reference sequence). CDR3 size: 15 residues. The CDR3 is CASSLDLDRNTEAFF. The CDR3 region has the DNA TGTGCCAGCAGCTTGGATTTGGACAGAAACACTGAAGCTTTCTTT. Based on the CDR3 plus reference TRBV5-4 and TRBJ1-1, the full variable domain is ETGVTQSPTHLIKTRGQQVTLRCSSQSGHNTVSWYQQALGQGPQFIFQYYREEENGRGNFPPRFSGLQFPNYSSELNVNALELDDSALYLCASSLDLDRNTEAFFGQGTRLTVV.